The TCR beta chain described here comes from a study of blood T cell repertoires in COVID-19 (dated by TCRdb to 2020 to 2021). Turning to the overall study: Samples covering the acute and convalescent phases of COVID-19 were provided by collaborators in the United States, Italy and Spain. The prospective study material was composed of cDNA or gDNA derived from T cells, B-cell-depleted T cells, or PBMCs. Subjects who had been exposed to COVID-19, were actively infected with it, or had recovered from it provided the deeply sampled blood TCRbeta repertoires that made up the dataset. The repertoires were released in a freely available public database meant as a resource for research on the immune response to SARS-CoV-2. The samples were drawn from the first 160 participants of the ongoing ImmuneRACE study and from more than 1,000 subjects provided by 6 global collaborators. Sample metadata almost always included a de-identified subject ID, COVID-19 status, age in years and sex. HLA class I and class II types, where available, came from metadata supplied by the sample provider rather than from assay-based typing. Beyond this particular receptor, the publication reports: How much clinical and demographic metadata was included differed by source and by participant, and the metadata was provided uncurated.

TCRbeta CDR3 regions were amplified from genomic DNA by means of the immunoSEQ Assay, a bias-controlled multiplex PCR. The authors' pipeline ran thus. Nucleated cell counts per sample were estimated from amplification of reference gene primers within the assay. To quantify the absolute abundance of each unique TCRbeta CDR3 rearrangement, sequence reads were collapsed and filtered. Productive Simpson clonality was computed per sample as the square root of Simpson's diversity index over productive rearrangements. The table was pulled from immuneACCESS by TCRdb, which kept in-frame rearrangements only. Such tables lose some clones; where checked, under half of the loss comes from unresolved V genes, and the rest has no known cause. V and J calls plus clone size are reproduced from that table; the DNA served to infer D and trimming. The sample records around 500,000 clones, roughly nine tenths of which are singletons. The ten largest account for roughly 8.5% of the sample.

Participants in the prospective study were enrolled through a virtual design, were aged about 18 to 89 years, and lived in roughly 25 United States geographic areas. To assign participants to cohorts, the prospective study relied on clinical history that participants themselves reported in a screening survey and a study questionnaire. Recovered participants in ImmuneRACE Cohort 3 were defined as having two consecutive negative NP/OP PCR tests, clearance from a healthcare professional, or resolution of symptoms. In the prospective study, whole blood, serum and a nasopharyngeal or oropharyngeal swab were collected from each participant by mobile phlebotomists. Participants in the prospective study had the option to provide additional blood draws and questionnaires over a roughly 2-month period. Before DNA extraction, prospective study blood samples were shipped either frozen or at room temperature.

Relative to germline, V is missing 4 bases and J is missing 2 bases, with 5 bases of the junction outside any gene match. Per the germline V gene, SGDLS is the CDR1 and YYNGEE is the CDR2. The CDR3 has 16 amino acids, counting the end cysteine and phenylalanine. Only the CDR3 region is kept as DNA, spanning 48 bases read in frame from base 1. Remarks on this clone: Its antigen remains undetermined. Base quality data are lacking; no much larger clone is found one base away.

The receptor chain draws on TRBV9 and TRBJ2-1; the central 11 bases match TRBD2. Sequenced sample: PBMCs or T cells enriched from blood (not recorded which). The receptor's source is a woman between 55 and 75 years old who had recovered from COVID-19. The CDR3 in this case is CASSSSTSGAYNEQFF. In nucleotides, the sequence is TGTGCCAGCAGCTCCTCGACTAGCGGGGCCTACAATGAGCAGTTCTTC.